A single sample gave rise to the 5 T cell receptor beta chains below, sequenced in a study of T cell responses to AZD1222 COVID-19 vaccine (dated by TCRdb to the early 2020s). Libraries were made using the immunoSEQ multiplex PCR assay. The clones in this table, taken by TCRdb from immuneACCESS, are in-frame only. Not every clone is retained; where verified, under half of the shortfall comes from an unresolved V gene, and the cause of the rest is unknown. The sample data list under 200,000 clones, and about 90% of these were observed just once. The top ten clones comprise approximately 2% of the sample. This sample's time point label indicates: baseline before first vaccination. The input for sequencing was peripheral blood, taken on day 0 of AZD1222 vaccination. The receptors come from an adult in good health.

The genes are TRBV19 and TRBJ1-2; D is undetermined. In germline, CDR1 is LNHDA, CDR2 SQIVND (reference sequence). The CDR3 has 16 residues. V shed 3 bases and J shed 7 bases, with 21 bases lying between them. The chain's CDR3 is CASSIKGAYSAGGYTF. The CDR3, as DNA: TGTGCCAGTAGTATTAAGGGAGCCTATTCTGCGGGTGGCTACACCTTC.

The rearrangement links TRBV6-2 or TRBV6-3 to TRBJ2-7; D call uncertain. V lost 3 bases and J lost 6, with 6 bases in between. This CDR3 is 11 amino acids long. Germline V gene data show CDR1 as MNHEY and CDR2 as SVGEGT. The CDR3 nucleotides are TGTGCCAGCAGTTATTTGGGCGAGCAGTACTTC. Protein product: CASSYLGEQYF.

The chain uses TRBV28 and TRBJ1-1; D is unclear. The germline V gene has CDR1 MDHEN and CDR2 SYDVKM. The CDR3 has 14 residues. The germline V and J ends were trimmed by 8 bases and 0 bases, with 13 bases remaining between them. The chain's CDR3 is CASPPAGMNTEAFF. DNA for the CDR3: TGTGCCAGCCCCCCCGCGGGAATGAACACTGAAGCTTTCTTT.

This clone was seen only a few times. The chain employs TRBV3-1 (or the pseudogene TRBV3-2) and TRBJ1-2; no clear D gene. V lost 1 base and J lost 7, with 10 bases in between. The CDR3 runs to 13 residues. From germline, CDR1 is LGHDT and CDR2 YNNKEL (reference sequence). The CDR3 nucleotides are TGTGCCAGCAGCCAAGCAGGTGGACTTGGCTACACCTTC. The encoded protein is CASSQAGGLGYTF.

The rearrangement uses TRBV7-8 and TRBJ1-5, with D unclear. Germline-derived CDR1 and CDR2 are SGHVS and FQNEAQ. Trimming shortened V by 1 base and J by 1 base, and 8 bases separated the two germline ends. There are 15 residues in the CDR3. In DNA form, the CDR3 reads TGTGCCAGCAGCTTAGTTCCGGTGAGCAATCAGCCCCAGCATTTT. Its translation is CASSLVPVSNQPQHF.